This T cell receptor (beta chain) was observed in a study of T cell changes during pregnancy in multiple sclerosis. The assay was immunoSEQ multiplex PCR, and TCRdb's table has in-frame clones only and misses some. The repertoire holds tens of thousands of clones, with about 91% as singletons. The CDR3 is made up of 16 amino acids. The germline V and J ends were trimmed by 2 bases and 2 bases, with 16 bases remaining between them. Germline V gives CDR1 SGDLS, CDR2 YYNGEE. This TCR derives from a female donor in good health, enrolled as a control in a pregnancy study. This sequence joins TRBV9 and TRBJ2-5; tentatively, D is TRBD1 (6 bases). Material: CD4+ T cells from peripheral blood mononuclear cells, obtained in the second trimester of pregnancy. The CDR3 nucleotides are TGTGCCAGCAGCGTTGGACAGCGCATTCATCAAGAGACCCAGTACTTC. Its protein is CASSVGQRIHQETQYF.